This is a list of T cell receptor beta chains from one sample in a study of blood T cells in healthy people across ages. TCRdb used MiXCR to reprocess the 5' RACE reads, holding one entry per CDR3 protein. The table shows 1.6 million or so distinct CDR3 sequences, with roughly 30% occurring only once. What was sequenced was blood. The source of these receptors is a woman in her 30s in good health. The CDR3 runs from the conserved cysteine through the conserved F or W. A D gene is named only where the DNA matches it firmly. Clone size is not always given. Where it is, it says once, few, many or a class for expanded clones.

>.|TRBD2|TRBV27|TRBJ2-1
CASSLIGTSGSNEQFF
TGTGCCAGCAGTTTAATAGGCACTAGCGGGAGTAATGAGCAGTTCTTC
>many|TRBD1|TRBV6-6|TRBJ1-2
CASSAPGTVLFGYTF
TGTGCCAGCAGTGCCCCCGGGACAGTCCTTTTTGGCTACACCTTC
>.|.|TRBV7-2|TRBJ2-3
CASSVISASTDTQYF
TGTGCCAGCAGCGTTATTAGCGCCAGCACAGATACGCAGTATTTT
>few|.|TRBV6-2/TRBV6-3|TRBJ2-7
CASRRRGSSYEQYF
TGTGCCAGCAGGCGTCGGGGAAGTTCCTACGAGCAGTACTTC
>.|TRBD2|TRBV4-2|TRBJ2-7
CASSRGAGDPTYEQYF
TGTGCCAGCAGCCGGGGAGCGGGAGACCCCACCTACGAGCAGTACTTC
>.|.|TRBV20-1|TRBJ2-1
CSASGRRDRSYNEQFF
TGCAGTGCTAGTGGCCGTAGGGACCGGTCATACAATGAGCAGTTCTTC
>many|.|TRBV2|TRBJ2-7
CASSRRLGFDYEQYF
TGTGCCAGCAGTCGCCGACTAGGCTTCGACTACGAGCAGTACTTC
>few|.|TRBV27|TRBJ2-5
CASSSYSGETQYF
TGTGCCAGCAGTTCCTACTCCGGGGAGACCCAGTACTTC
>few|.|TRBV20-1|TRBJ2-3
CSAVQGVGDTQYF
TGCAGTGCCGTCCAGGGCGTGGGGGATACGCAGTATTTT
>.|.|TRBV18|TRBJ2-7
CASSPSTAVSYEQYF
TGTGCCAGCTCACCCTCTACGGCCGTGAGCTACGAGCAGTACTTC
>.|TRBD2|TRBV6-1|TRBJ2-3
CASSSSGITDTQYF
TGTGCCAGCAGTTCTAGCGGGATCACAGATACGCAGTATTTT
>.|.|TRBV7-6|TRBJ2-7
CAISPIEVLQATYEQYF
TGTGCCATCAGCCCGATCGAAGTCCTTCAAGCGACCTACGAGCAGTACTTC
>.|TRBD1|TRBV4-1|TRBJ1-1
CASSQEDRASTEAFF
TGCGCCAGCAGCCAAGAGGACAGGGCTAGCACTGAAGCTTTCTTT
>few|TRBD2|TRBV5-1|TRBJ2-1
CASSISLAGAGNEQFF
TGCGCCAGCAGCATATCCCTAGCGGGGGCTGGGAATGAGCAGTTCTTC
>.|TRBD1|TRBV10-3|TRBJ2-5
CAISESSGQGAREQYF
TGTGCCATCAGTGAGTCTTCGGGACAGGGGGCTCGGGAGCAGTACTTC
>.|.|TRBV14|TRBJ2-7
CASRQHGGAEQYF
TGTGCCAGCAGGCAGCATGGGGGCGCCGAGCAGTACTTC